The 32 T cell receptor beta chains below come from one sample, sequenced in a study of sequential checkpoint blockade in melanoma. Clones were sequenced by immunoSEQ multiplex PCR, and TCRdb holds only the in-frame ones, with some missing. The sample comprises roughly 6,000 clones, 48% of which are singletons, and roughly 29% rests with the top ten. The treatment denotes: randomized to nivolumab then ipilimumab (arm A) or the reverse (arm B). Sequences were derived from CD8+ T cells sorted from blood (inferred from file names), sampled from a patient given nivolumab and ipilimumab in sequence. These receptors originate from a human patient with melanoma. Some clones in this sample may be carry-over from other donors' samples.

This clone has a handful of counts. This chain uses TRBV20-1 with TRBJ1-2; D ambiguous. V gave up 5 bases and J gave up 8 bases, with 3 bases separating them. Germline V lookup: CDR1 DFQATT, CDR2 SNEGSKA (reference sequence). This CDR3 spans 8 amino acids. CDR3 sequence: CSAPGYTF. In DNA form, the CDR3 reads TGCAGTGCTCCGGGCTACACCTTC.

V usage is TRBV5-1 and J usage is TRBJ1-2; 8 bases are a match to TRBD1. Germline V gene lookup returns CDR1 SGHRS and CDR2 YFSETQ. V shed 5 bases, J shed 2 bases, and the junction held 8 bases outside the gene matches. The CDR3 runs 15 residues. CDR3 sequence reads: CASRLDRGRNYGYTF. The DNA of the CDR3 is TGCGCCAGCAGGCTCGACAGGGGTAGGAACTATGGCTACACCTTC.

The chain uses TRBV7-6 and TRBJ2-1; no clear D. Germline lookup yields CDR1 SGHVS and CDR2 FNYEAQ. V was pared by 2 bases and J by 7 bases, with 6 bases between. CDR3 length equals 12 residues. This CDR3 is CASSLINNEQFF. CDR3 DNA: TGTGCCAGCAGCTTAATAAATAATGAGCAGTTCTTC.

This clone is deemed medium-sized (0.01 to 0.1%). The genes are TRBV25-1 and TRBJ1-2, with TRBD1 identical over 10 bases. CDR3 size: 14 residues. Germline values: CDR1 MGHDK, CDR2 SYGVNS. J was trimmed by 14 bases and V by 2 bases; bases with no gene match: 11. DNA for the CDR3: TGTGCCAGCAGTGAAGTCCGGGACAGGGGTACCCAAACCTTC. Protein product: CASSEVRDRGTQTF.

Concerning this clone itself: A far larger clone is only one base removed, so a read error is likely. The chain joins TRBV5-1 to TRBJ2-7; 7 nucleotides match TRBD1. The V segment lost 0 bases and the J segment 7 bases; nucleotides outside the gene matches: 4. CDR3 length: 13 residues. Germline values: CDR1 SGHRS, CDR2 YFSETQ. CDR3 sequence (DNA): TGCGCCAGCAGCTTGGGACAGGGATGGGAGCAGTACTTC. Translated: CASSLGQGWEQYF.

This clone was seen once. The rearrangement joins TRBV5-4 to TRBJ1-1, with D possibly matching TRBD1 (5 bases). CDR1 and CDR2 from the germline V gene are SGHNT and YYREEE (reference sequence). The V end was cut by 1 base, the J end by 4 bases, with 8 bases between. CDR3 size: 13 residues. The CDR3 DNA sequence: TGTGCCAGCAGCTTGTGGGGGGGCACTGAAGCTTTCTTT. It yields the protein CASSLWGGTEAFF.

This chain joins TRBV19 and TRBJ1-5; D not certain. Looked up from germline, CDR1 is LNHDA and CDR2 is SQIVND (reference sequence). V was shortened by 3 bases and J by 9 bases, with 15 bases between the two germline ends. This CDR3 comprises 14 residues. The CDR3 DNA sequence: TGTGCCAGTAGTATGGAGGAGCGGAGAAGGCCCCAGCATTTT. Protein sequence: CASSMEERRRPQHF.

This clone was recorded only once. One end of the junction fails to match germline, which may point to a read error. V and J are TRBV28 and TRBJ2-7, with D possibly matching TRBD2 (6 bases). Per germline, CDR1 MDHEN and CDR2 SYDVKM. This CDR3 region has 14 residues. CDR3 sequence: CASTRDSSSHEQYF. The CDR3 nucleotides are TGTGCCAGCACCCGGGACTCGAGCTCCCACGAGCAGTACTTC. The full variable domain, its missing parts supplied by reference TRBV28 and TRBJ2-7, is DVKVTQSSRYLVKRTGEKVFLECVQDMDHENMFWYRQDPGLGLRLIYFSYDVKMKEKGDIPEGYSVSREKKERFSLILESASTNQTSMYLCASTRDSSSHEQYFGPGTRLTVT.

This chain uses TRBV7-2 with TRBJ1-5; D is undetermined. Germline CDR1 SGHTA, CDR2 FQGNSA. CDR3 length: 15 amino acids. Trimming took off 2 bases at V and 4 bases at J, with 12 bases between the two ends. DNA of the CDR3: TGTGCCAGCAGCTTAAACAAGAGGCAGAATCAGCCCCAGCATTTT. Its protein is CASSLNKRQNQPQHF. Drawing the rest from reference TRBV7-2 and TRBJ1-5, the complete variable domain is GAGVSQSPSNKVTEKGKDVELRCDPISGHTALYWYRQSLGQGLEFLIYFQGNSAPDKSGLPSDRFSAERTGGSVSTLTIQRTQQEDSAVYLCASSLNKRQNQPQHFGDGTRLSIL.

This clone was counted only a few times. Different DNA sequences within this sample yield the same CDR3. The chain carries TRBV4-1 and TRBJ1-3; TRBD1 aligns across 11 bases. The V gene end was trimmed by 3 bases and the J gene end by 4 bases; junction bases not matched to a gene: 2. The CDR3 runs to 15 residues. Germline CDR1 reads MGHRA; CDR2 reads YSYEKL. This CDR3 reads CASSQDRGLGNTIYF. The CDR3 DNA reads as TGCGCCAGCAGCCAGGACAGGGGGCTAGGAAACACCATATATTTT.

The V call is TRBV5-8, the J call TRBJ1-1; possible D gene TRBD1, 5 bases. Germline CDR1 is SGHTS and CDR2 is YDEGEE. The CDR3 has 15 residues. The ends were cut back, 5 bases at V and 0 bases at J, with 14 bases in the middle. This chain's CDR3 is CASRVWRGLNTEAFF. The CDR3 DNA sequence: TGTGCCAGCAGGGTTTGGAGGGGCCTGAACACTGAAGCTTTCTTT.

The chain employs TRBV5-6 and TRBJ1-1; D remains ambiguous. The germline V gene encodes CDR1 SGHDT and CDR2 YYEEEE. V dropped 7 bases and J dropped 0 bases, with 10 bases sitting between them. The CDR3 is 13 residues long. The CDR3 sequence is CASQSVMNTEAFF. The CDR3 region has the DNA TGTGCCAGCCAATCGGTCATGAACACTGAAGCTTTCTTT.

The chain combines TRBV15 with TRBJ1-4; D call uncertain. CDR1 is LNHNV, CDR2 YYDKDF, per germline (reference sequence). Trimming left V 2 bases short and J 8 bases short, with 12 bases between. There are 14 residues in the CDR3. In DNA, the CDR3 is TGTGCCACCAGCAGACGGGGTAACGGGGAAAAACTGTTTTTT. Amino acid sequence: CATSRRGNGEKLFF.

This chain links TRBV27 with TRBJ1-2; possible D gene TRBD1, 5 bases. Trimming took 1 base from V and 1 from J, leaving 10 bases between them. The germline V gene has CDR1 MNHEY and CDR2 SMNVEV (reference sequence). The CDR3 length is 15 residues. CDR3 protein: CASSLWGGDNYGYTF. The CDR3 nucleotides are TGTGCCAGCAGTTTATGGGGGGGTGATAACTATGGCTACACCTTC.

J is TRBJ2-7 and V is TRBV27, with TRBD1 identical over 8 bases. V shed 2 bases, J shed 6 bases, and the junction held 9 bases outside the gene matches. CDR3 length equals 15 residues. Germline loops: CDR1 MNHEY, CDR2 SMNVEV (reference sequence). In DNA form, the CDR3 reads TGTGCCAGCAGTTTACAGGGGGCCGCCCTCCTCGAGCAGTACTTC. Its translation is CASSLQGAALLEQYF.

This clone was observed once. The chain carries TRBV4-3 and TRBJ2-5; D remains unclear. The J call is doubtful: the DNA matches TRBJ2-7 better. The germline CDR1 and CDR2 sequences are LGHNA and YSLEER. This CDR3 region has 14 residues. CDR3 nucleotides: TGCGCCAGCAGCCAAGGGACGGACTCCTACGAGCAGTACTTC. This encodes CASSQGTDSYEQYF.

Points on this clone: Relative to the germline gene, one junction end is altered; a read error may explain this. The rearrangement links TRBV27 to TRBJ1-6; 9 bases line up with TRBD1. Per germline, CDR1 MNHEY and CDR2 SMNVEV (reference sequence). This CDR3 is built from 14 residues. The CDR3 bases are TGTGCCAGCAGTACCGGGACAGGGCATTCACCCCCCCACTTT. Translating it yields CASSTGTGHSPPHF.

The chain combines TRBV28 with TRBJ1-1; perhaps TRBD1 as D (5 bases). V lost 6 bases, J lost 0 bases, and 20 bases lay in between. The CDR3 length is 17 residues. Germline-derived CDR1 and CDR2 are MDHEN and SYDVKM. CDR3 coding DNA: TGTGCCAGCAGACATAGGAGGGGAAACGATTTGAACACTGAAGCTTTCTTT. Translating it yields CASRHRRGNDLNTEAFF.

The chain links TRBV11-2 to TRBJ1-1; D remains unclear. The CDR3 is 13 amino acids. Germline loops: CDR1 SGHAT, CDR2 FQNNGV. The germline V and J ends were trimmed by 1 base and 8 bases, with 11 bases remaining between them. The CDR3 DNA follows: TGTGCCAGCAGCTTAGGCGAGGGCGGGGAAGCTTTCTTT. Translation gives CASSLGEGGEAFF.

This clone occurred a few times. The rearrangement uses TRBV9 and TRBJ1-6; no reliable D call. The CDR3 covers 15 residues. The V end was cut by 1 base, the J end by 1 base, with 6 bases between. CDR1 and CDR2 (germline): SGDLS, YYNGEE. The CDR3 DNA follows: TGTGCCAGCAGCGTATCAGATTCCTATAATTCACCCCTCCACTTT. It is translated as CASSVSDSYNSPLHF.

V and J are TRBV5-1 and TRBJ2-6; a possible D gene is TRBD2 (5 bases). Germline CDR1 and CDR2: SGHRS and YFSETQ. The V gene lost 4 bases and the J gene lost 1 base, with 15 bases spanning the gap. The CDR3 has 17 residues. CDR3 region: CASSGRDTISGANVLTF. The DNA of the CDR3 is TGCGCCAGCAGCGGTCGGGATACAATTTCTGGGGCCAACGTCCTGACTTTC.

The CDR3 loop reads CASSSGNSPLHF. The CDR3 DNA reads as TGTGCCAGCAGTTCGGGTAATTCACCCCTCCACTTT. The chain uses TRBV28 and TRBJ1-6, with no clear D. With 4 bases removed from V and 6 bases from J, the gap between germline ends came to 4 bases. The V gene's germline CDR1 is MDHEN and CDR2 SYDVKM. This CDR3 is 12 amino acids long.

The CDR3 region is CASSLGAGSSYEQYF. The DNA for the CDR3 is TGTGCCAGCAGTTTGGGTGCAGGAAGCTCCTACGAGCAGTACTTC. V is TRBV27 and J is TRBJ2-7; D gene unclear. The CDR3 loop spans 15 amino acids. The V gene lost 3 bases and the J gene lost 0 bases, with 12 bases spanning the gap. Germline V CDR1 and CDR2: MNHEY, SMNVEV (reference sequence).

V usage is TRBV30 and J usage is TRBJ2-7; 10 bases are a match to TRBD2. CDR1 and CDR2 (germline): GTSNPN, SVGIG (reference sequence). V was clipped by 1 base and J by 0 bases; unmatched bases: 3. This CDR3 has 15 residues. The DNA of the CDR3 is TGTGCCTGGAGTGGGGGGACTAGCGCCTCCTACGAGCAGTACTTC. Translation gives CAWSGGTSASYEQYF.

This clone was recorded a few times. DNA of the CDR3: TGTGCCAGCAGCCACACAGTTACCTACGAGCAGTACTTC. This gives the protein CASSHTVTYEQYF. The chain carries TRBV7-3 and TRBJ2-7; no reliable D call. Germline V gene lookup returns CDR1 SGHTA and CDR2 FQGTGA. The CDR3 extends over 13 amino acids. V was shortened by 5 bases and J by 2 bases, with 10 bases between the two germline ends.

A few counts support this clone. The chain uses TRBV4-2 and TRBJ2-7; unclear D gene. V was clipped by 5 bases and J by 7 bases, with 15 bases between them. This CDR3 comprises 13 residues. Per the germline V gene, CDR1 is LGHNA and CDR2 is YNFKEQ. Here the CDR3 reads CASSSPEVWEQYF. Here the CDR3 DNA reads TGTGCCAGCAGCTCGCCCGAGGTCTGGGAGCAGTACTTC.

V gene TRBV9 combines with J gene TRBJ1-2; tentative D call: TRBD1 (6 bases). Germline lookup yields CDR1 SGDLS and CDR2 YYNGEE. The CDR3 runs to 13 residues. The V end was cut by 0 bases, the J end by 3 bases, with 6 bases between. CDR3 DNA sequence: TGTGCCAGCAGCGTAGGGACAGACTATGGCTACACCTTC. This encodes CASSVGTDYGYTF.

The rearrangement links TRBV7-9 to TRBJ2-7; TRBD1 might be the D (5 bases). Trimming took 5 bases from V and 0 from J, leaving 8 bases between them. This CDR3 is built from 13 residues. Germline V gene sequence: CDR1 SEHNR, CDR2 FQNEAQ (reference sequence). CDR3 sequence reads: CASSTRDSYEQYF. The CDR3 bases are TGTGCCAGCAGCACCAGGGACTCCTACGAGCAGTACTTC. The full variable domain, in which reference TRBV7-9 and TRBJ2-7 provide the parts outside the CDR3, is DTGVSQNPRHKITKRGQNVTFRCDPISEHNRLYWYRQTLGQGPEFLTYFQNEAQLEKSRLLSDRFSAERPKGSFSTLEIQRTEQGDSAMYLCASSTRDSYEQYFGPGTRLTVT.

This clone occurred once. V gene TRBV5-5 combines with J gene TRBJ1-1; D might be TRBD1 (5 bases). The CDR3 consists of 12 residues. CDR1 is SGHKS and CDR2 is YYEKEE in the germline V gene (reference sequence). Trimming shortened V by 2 bases and J by 7 bases, and 9 bases separated the two germline ends. The CDR3 DNA reads TGTGCCAGCAGCTTTACAGGAATTGAAGCTTTCTTT. Protein sequence: CASSFTGIEAFF.

The rearrangement joins TRBV14 to TRBJ1-1; 7 nucleotides agree with TRBD1. Germline values: CDR1 SGHDN, CDR2 FVKESK. After removal of 4 bases from V and 4 bases from J, the junction contained 12 bases not matched to a gene. This CDR3 comprises 16 residues. The DNA of the CDR3 is TGTGCCAGCAGCCCACTCCTTCAGACAGGGTTCACTGAAGCTTTCTTT. It encodes CASSPLLQTGFTEAFF.

The rearrangement links TRBV7-3 to TRBJ1-1; 8 nucleotides agree with TRBD1. The CDR3 consists of 13 residues. The V gene's germline CDR1 is SGHTA and CDR2 FQGTGA. V shed 6 bases and J 3 bases; nucleotides not matched to a gene: 3. CDR3 loop: CASRTQGDTEAFF. Written as DNA, the CDR3 is TGTGCCAGCAGAACACAGGGGGACACTGAAGCTTTCTTT.

V and J are TRBV4-1 and TRBJ2-7; TRBD1 matches 8 bases. Germline assignment: CDR1 MGHRA and CDR2 YSYEKL. V gave up 4 bases and J gave up 1 base; unmatched junction bases: 3. This CDR3 is 14 amino acids long. The CDR3 spells CASSPRQGSYEQYF. CDR3 in DNA: TGCGCCAGCAGCCCGCGACAGGGGTCCTACGAGCAGTACTTC.